This TCR beta chain was recorded in a study of cytomegalovirus exposure and HLA in healthy donors. The CDR3 has 13 residues. V gave up 0 bases and J gave up 11 bases; unmatched junction bases: 4. The germline V gene encodes CDR1 LGHNA and CDR2 YSLEER. Primers for the PCR totalled 60 Vbeta and 13 Jbeta. Under the authors' procedure: A later analysis tallied tens of millions of unique TCR beta chains, 10 million to 12 million of them shared. Using immunoSEQ multiplex PCR, the repertoire was profiled, and TCRdb retains in-frame clones only, with some absent. From that table come the V and J calls and clone size; the DNA was used to work out D and trimming. The sample consists of 150,000 or so clones, 65% to 80% of them appearing once.

Sequences were obtained from PBMCs. V gene TRBV4-3 combines with J gene TRBJ2-7; TRBD2 matches at 10 bases. This TCR was recovered from a woman aged 45-65 years in good health and CMV-seropositive. The CDR3 loop reads CASSQDTSGVKYF. As DNA, the CDR3 is TGCGCCAGCAGCCAAGATACTAGCGGGGTGAAGTACTTC.